A single sample gave rise to the 23 T cell receptor beta chains below, sequenced in a study of T cell repertoires in cytomegalovirus infection. MiXCR was run by TCRdb on the reads, yielding one entry per CDR3 protein. The sample lists about 310,000 distinct CDR3 sequences; about 25% were seen once. Their specific antigens are unknown. The sequencing used cultured PBMCs, collected from culture after CMV antigen stimulation. Receptors originate from a human donor in good health (CMV status not recorded). Some clones in this sample may be carry-over from other donors' samples.

The chain joins TRBV5-1 to TRBJ2-1; D call uncertain. The CDR3 totals 16 residues. The V gene's germline CDR1 is SGHRS and CDR2 YFSETQ. Deletions cut 5 bases from V and 0 bases from J, with 15 bases between. The CDR3, as DNA: TGCGCCAGCAGGGAACTCGCCCGGAGCTCCTACAATGAGCAGTTCTTC. Protein product: CASRELARSSYNEQFF.

This clonotype was counted a single time. The chain joins TRBV27 to TRBJ2-3, with unresolved D. Looked up from germline, CDR1 is MNHEY and CDR2 is SMNVEV (reference sequence). Trimming removed 8 bases from V and 3 bases from J, with 12 bases in between. This CDR3 is 13 amino acids long. The CDR3 reads CASRSWRTDTQYF. The DNA of the CDR3 is TGTGCCAGCCGTTCTTGGCGGACAGATACGCAGTATTTT.

This clonotype has ten or more counts. This chain joins TRBV7-2 and TRBJ2-6; 12 bases match TRBD2. There are 21 residues in the CDR3. The trim removed 2 bases at V and 2 bases at J, leaving 13 bases unmatched. Germline CDR1 is SGHTA and CDR2 is FQGNSA. The CDR3 reads CASSLRTSGNRLVPGANVLTF. The DNA for the CDR3 is TGTGCCAGCAGCTTACGGACTAGCGGGAATCGATTGGTCCCTGGGGCCAACGTCCTGACTTTC.

This clonotype was found many times. The chain links TRBV28 to TRBJ2-7, with 8 bases aligning to TRBD1. Germline CDR1 is MDHEN and CDR2 is SYDVKM. This CDR3 has 14 residues. With V trimmed by 6 bases and J by 3 bases, 7 bases remained unmatched. The CDR3 is CASRGTRGHYEQYF. CDR3 sequence (DNA): TGTGCCAGCAGGGGGACCAGGGGGCACTACGAGCAGTACTTC. The full variable domain, completed using reference TRBV28 and TRBJ2-7, is DVKVTQSSRYLVKRTGEKVFLECVQDMDHENMFWYRQDPGLGLRLIYFSYDVKMKEKGDIPEGYSVSREKKERFSLILESASTNQTSMYLCASRGTRGHYEQYFGPGTRLTVT.

This clonotype was seen more than once but under ten times. V is TRBV6-2 or TRBV6-3 and J is TRBJ2-5; 10 nucleotides align to TRBD2. The CDR3 has 14 residues. CDR1 is MNHEY and CDR2 is SVGEGT in the germline V gene. The V gene end was trimmed by 7 bases and the J gene end by 6 bases; junction bases not matched to a gene: 8. This CDR3 reads CASNLAGASKTQYF. CDR3 sequence (DNA): TGTGCCAGCAATCTAGCGGGGGCCTCGAAGACCCAGTACTTC.

The chain uses TRBV18 and TRBJ1-5; 7 nucleotides align to TRBD1. Looked up from germline, CDR1 is KGHSH and CDR2 is LQKENI. V gave up 5 bases and J gave up 1 base; unmatched junction bases: 11. The CDR3 consists of 17 residues. The CDR3 loop reads CASSYSRDSLSNQPQHF. Written as DNA, the CDR3 is TGTGCCAGCTCATACTCCCGGGACAGTTTAAGCAATCAGCCCCAGCATTTT. The entire variable domain, with the rest obtained from reference TRBV18 and TRBJ1-5, is as follows: NAGVMQNPRHLVRRRGQEARLRCSPMKGHSHVYWYRQLPEEGLKFMVYLQKENIIDESGMPKERFSAEFPKEGPSILRIQQVVRGDSAAYFCASSYSRDSLSNQPQHFGDGTRLSIL.

DNA for the CDR3: TGCAGCGTTGCCCTACACATAAACACTGAAGCTTTCTTT. This gives the protein CSVALHINTEAFF. This chain uses TRBV29-1 with TRBJ1-1; D is uncertain. Germline assignment: CDR1 SQVTM and CDR2 ANQGSEA. The CDR3 sequence is 13 residues long. V lost 4 bases and J lost 2, with 11 bases in between.

The genes are TRBV6-2 or TRBV6-3 and TRBJ2-3, with 12 positions matching TRBD2. V lost 2 bases and J lost 1; bases outside the gene matches: 16. CDR3 length: 21 residues. Germline V gives CDR1 MNHEY, CDR2 SVGEGT. The CDR3 region is CASSYPHGPSGRAIGTDTQYF. In DNA, the CDR3 is TGTGCCAGCAGTTACCCCCACGGTCCTAGCGGGAGGGCCATTGGCACAGATACGCAGTATTTT.

The sample holds many counts of this clonotype. The chain joins TRBV27 to TRBJ1-1; perhaps TRBD1 as D (5 bases). CDR1 and CDR2 (germline): MNHEY, SMNVEV (reference sequence). The CDR3 totals 18 residues. Trimming took off 5 bases at V and 1 base at J, with 23 bases between the two ends. The chain's CDR3 is CASSALPTGRMENTEAFF. As DNA, the CDR3 is TGTGCCAGCAGTGCTCTTCCCACAGGACGGATGGAGAACACTGAAGCTTTCTTT.

This clonotype was seen ten or more times. This chain uses TRBV7-2 with TRBJ2-6, with 8 bases identical to TRBD1. V lost 3 bases and J lost 2; bases outside the gene matches: 9. The CDR3 is 18 residues long. Germline V gene data show CDR1 as SGHTA and CDR2 as FQGNSA. CDR3 region: CASSLGGRGLAGANVLTF. The CDR3, as DNA: TGTGCCAGCAGCTTGGGTGGCAGGGGGCTAGCTGGGGCCAACGTCCTGACTTTC.

This clonotype was counted many times. The chain couples TRBV7-2 to TRBJ2-5; 11 bases line up with TRBD2. Trimming cost V 1 base and J 3 bases; bases outside gene matches: 1. Germline V gene sequence: CDR1 SGHTA, CDR2 FQGNSA. The CDR3 length is 15 residues. CDR3 protein: CASSLETSGKETQYF. The DNA of the CDR3 is TGTGCCAGCAGCTTAGAGACTAGCGGGAAAGAGACCCAGTACTTC. The complete variable domain, with remaining parts taken from reference TRBV7-2 and TRBJ2-5, reads GAGVSQSPSNKVTEKGKDVELRCDPISGHTALYWYRQSLGQGLEFLIYFQGNSAPDKSGLPSDRFSAERTGGSVSTLTIQRTQQEDSAVYLCASSLETSGKETQYFGPGTRLLVL.

This clonotype has just a few counts. V gene TRBV6-6 combines with J gene TRBJ2-1, with TRBD1 as a possible D gene (6 bases). Trimming left V 8 bases short and J 4 bases short, with 15 bases between. CDR1 MNHNY and CDR2 SVGAGI come from the germline V gene (reference sequence). The CDR3 consists of 14 residues. The CDR3 DNA is TGTGCCAGCTCCCGGGACACCTCTTACAATGAGCAGTTCTTC. This gives the protein CASSRDTSYNEQFF.

This clonotype was recorded a few times. The gene calls are TRBV7-2 and TRBJ1-4, with 7 bases matching TRBD1. The CDR3 is 15 amino acids. Trimming cost V 2 bases and J 3 bases; bases outside gene matches: 3. Germline CDR1 SGHTA, CDR2 FQGNSA. As DNA, the CDR3 is TGTGCCAGCAGCTTACAGACAGGGCCTAATGAAAAACTGTTTTTT. This gives the protein CASSLQTGPNEKLFF.

The chain carries TRBV12-3 or TRBV12-4 and TRBJ1-5; no firm D call. V was shortened by 6 bases and J by 7 bases, with 16 bases between the two germline ends. This CDR3 contains 14 residues. The CDR3: CASSVDDRVQPQHF. Here the CDR3 DNA reads TGTGCCAGCAGCGTGGACGACCGTGTACAGCCCCAGCATTTT.

At least ten counts were recorded for this clonotype. The chain employs TRBV12-3 or TRBV12-4 and TRBJ1-2, with a possible D match to TRBD1 (5 bases). V was trimmed by 3 bases and J by 8 bases, leaving 13 bases between them. The CDR3 covers 13 residues. The CDR3 sequence is CASSFPGDHGYTF. The CDR3 nucleotides are TGTGCCAGCAGTTTCCCGGGGGACCACGGCTACACCTTC.

This clonotype has a handful of counts. The chain's CDR3 is CASSYSKRGSGETQYF. The CDR3 DNA follows: TGTGCCAGCAGTTACTCGAAAAGGGGATCGGGGGAGACCCAGTACTTC. The V call is TRBV6-2 or TRBV6-3, the J call TRBJ2-5; D is possibly TRBD1 or TRBD2 (5 bases each). V was shortened by 0 bases and J by 5 bases, with 16 bases between the two germline ends. Per the germline V gene, CDR1 is MNHEY and CDR2 is SVGEGT. The CDR3 is 16 amino acids.

In this sample, this clonotype turned up many times. The chain is built from TRBV10-3 and TRBJ2-3, with D maybe TRBD2 (5 bases). Trimming stripped 3 bases from V and 4 bases from J, with 8 bases between. The CDR3 has 13 residues. Germline values: CDR1 ENHRY, CDR2 SYGVKD. The CDR3 protein is CAISDRESDTQYF. Here the CDR3 DNA reads TGTGCCATCAGTGACCGGGAATCAGATACGCAGTATTTT.

The chain uses TRBV7-2 and TRBJ2-1; D possibly corresponds to TRBD2 (5 bases). Looked up from germline, CDR1 is SGHTA and CDR2 is FQGNSA. Trimming pared 4 bases from V and 8 bases from J, leaving 15 bases between. This CDR3 spans 14 amino acids. In DNA, the CDR3 is TGTGCCAGCAGCTCCAGCGGACCACCATATGAGCAGTTCTTC. It specifies CASSSSGPPYEQFF.

The rearrangement joins TRBV7-9 to TRBJ2-5; D gene unclear. CDR3 size: 16 residues. Trimming took off 0 bases at V and 4 bases at J, with 15 bases between the two ends. Per germline, CDR1 SEHNR and CDR2 FQNEAQ (reference sequence). The CDR3 DNA reads TGTGCCAGCAGCTTAGCACCAATATTATTGGGAGAGACCCAGTACTTC. Protein sequence: CASSLAPILLGETQYF.

The chain has TRBV6-6 and TRBJ1-1; D unresolved. V lost 4 bases to trimming and J lost 5 bases, with 8 bases between them. The CDR3 loop spans 12 amino acids. Germline V gene data show CDR1 as MNHNY and CDR2 as SVGAGI (reference sequence). The CDR3 protein is CASSSLGTEAFF. The DNA for the CDR3 is TGTGCCAGCAGTTCCTTGGGTACTGAAGCTTTCTTT.

This clonotype was counted at least ten times. The rearrangement links TRBV6-1 to TRBJ2-3; 8 bases fit TRBD2. CDR1 is MNHNS, CDR2 SASEGT, per germline. Trimming at V came to 6 bases and at J to 6 bases, leaving 14 bases not matched to a gene. The CDR3 spans 16 residues. The CDR3 loop reads CASSTGLAGERDTQYF. The DNA of the CDR3 is TGTGCCAGCAGCACCGGACTAGCAGGGGAAAGGGATACGCAGTATTTT.

This clonotype was seen more than once but under ten times. This chain connects TRBV5-5 to TRBJ1-1, with D perhaps TRBD1 (6 bases). Trimming took 4 bases from V and 3 from J, leaving 22 bases between them. CDR1 SGHKS and CDR2 YYEKEE come from the germline V gene (reference sequence). The CDR3 spans 17 residues. CDR3 bases: TGTGCCAGCAGCCCCCTGGGGGGAATCGGGGGCTACACTGAAGCTTTCTTT. The encoded protein is CASSPLGGIGGYTEAFF.

The chain is built from TRBV5-4 and TRBJ2-3; 7 bases map to TRBD2. The CDR3 sequence is 15 residues long. Germline lookup yields CDR1 SGHNT and CDR2 YYREEE (reference sequence). V lost 4 bases and J lost 6; bases outside the gene matches: 11. The CDR3 sequence: CASSILANGGDTQYF. CDR3 DNA sequence: TGTGCCAGCAGCATACTAGCGAACGGAGGGGATACGCAGTATTTT.